Listed below are T cell receptor beta chains from one sample, sequenced in a study of TIL therapy for anti-PD-1-resistant metastatic lung cancer. Clones were read by immunoSEQ multiplex PCR, and TCRdb kept only the in-frame ones, dropping some. The data contain about 50,000 clones, just over 85% of them singletons. Source: blood, taken at baseline. These receptors were collected from a person between 30 and 79 years old with non-small cell lung cancer. The CDR3 runs from the conserved cysteine through the conserved F or W. Each record gives: V gene, D gene, J gene, clone size, CDR3 protein, CDR3 DNA. A D gene is named only where the DNA matches it firmly. Expanded clones get a size class; other rows say once, few or many, or leave the size out.

TRBV18	-	TRBJ1-5	-	CASSPRGNSNQPQHF	TGTGCCAGCTCACCTAGGGGGAATAGCAATCAGCCCCAGCATTTT
TRBV5-1	-	TRBJ1-5	-	CASSPDGSNQPQHF	TGCGCCAGCAGCCCGGACGGAAGCAATCAGCCCCAGCATTTT
TRBV19	TRBD1	TRBJ2-5	-	CASSGGQGARETQYF	TGTGCCAGTAGTGGGGGACAGGGGGCGCGTGAGACCCAGTACTTC
TRBV21-1	-	TRBJ2-3	-	CASSKRTSGGKSDTQYF	TGTGCCAGCAGCAAACGGACTAGCGGGGGCAAGTCAGATACGCAGTATTTT
TRBV27	TRBD1	TRBJ1-6	-	CASRRQGAGNSPLHF	TGTGCCAGCAGGAGACAGGGGGCAGGGAATTCACCCCTCCACTTT
TRBV2	TRBD2	TRBJ2-1	-	CASGALAGGRNNEQFF	TGTGCCAGCGGAGCACTAGCGGGAGGGCGGAATAATGAGCAGTTCTTC
TRBV2	-	TRBJ1-1	-	CASSVFEANTEAFF	TGTGCCAGCAGTGTGTTTGAAGCGAACACTGAAGCTTTCTTT
TRBV7-2	TRBD1	TRBJ1-1	-	CASSFLHPTGTMNTEAFF	TGTGCCAGCAGCTTTCTCCATCCGACAGGGACAATGAACACTGAAGCTTTCTTT
TRBV9	-	TRBJ2-2	few	CASSVVQNTGELFF	TGTGCCAGCAGCGTAGTACAGAACACCGGGGAGCTGTTTTTT
TRBV4-1	TRBD2	TRBJ2-7	-	CASSPGVEASGRYEQYF	TGCGCCAGCAGCCCCGGAGTGGAGGCTAGCGGGAGGTACGAGCAGTACTTC
TRBV7-2	TRBD1	TRBJ1-1	-	CASSSQGAWDRGEAFF	TGTGCCAGCAGCTCACAAGGGGCATGGGACAGGGGCGAAGCTTTCTTT
TRBV19	TRBD2	TRBJ2-5	-	CASSQRGGLQTQYF	TGTGCCAGTAGTCAGCGGGGGGGCTTACAGACCCAGTACTTC
TRBV5-1	-	TRBJ2-5	-	CASSLMVSQETQYF	TGCGCCAGCAGCTTGATGGTGTCCCAAGAGACCCAGTACTTC
TRBV7-2	-	TRBJ2-5	-	CASSLGRAQETQYF	TGTGCCAGCAGCTTGGGCAGGGCCCAAGAGACCCAGTACTTC
TRBV18	-	TRBJ1-2	-	CASSPPSNRRTGYTF	TGTGCCAGCTCACCACCGTCGAACAGGAGGACGGGCTACACCTTC
TRBV6-5	TRBD1	TRBJ2-7	-	CASSYAGQGTYEQYF	TGTGCCAGCAGTTACGCTGGACAGGGGACCTACGAGCAGTACTTC
TRBV6-5	-	TRBJ2-5	once	CASSYSDGAQYF	TGTGCCAGCAGTTACTCGGATGGGGCCCAGTACTTC
TRBV5-1	TRBD1	TRBJ1-6	-	CASSLDGQGNSPLHF	TGCGCCAGCAGCTTGGACGGACAGGGGAATTCACCCCTCCACTTT
TRBV11-2	-	TRBJ2-7	once	CASSLAVRDRGEQYF	TGTGCCAGCAGCTTAGCGGTCAGGGATCGGGGCGAGCAGTACTTC
TRBV7-8	-	TRBJ2-2	-	CASSLSQNTGELFF	TGTGCCAGCAGCTTATCACAAAACACCGGGGAGCTGTTTTTT
TRBV15	-	TRBJ2-6	-	CATSHGTSGANVLTF	TGTGCCACCAGCCACGGGACTTCTGGGGCCAACGTCCTGACTTTC
TRBV10-3	TRBD1	TRBJ2-3	-	CAISLDRETSTDTQYF	TGTGCCATCAGCCTTGACAGGGAAACTAGCACAGATACGCAGTATTTT
TRBV6-2/TRBV6-3	TRBD1	TRBJ2-7	-	CASSPRGPPNPYEQYF	TGTGCCAGCAGCCCTAGGGGGCCCCCAAATCCCTACGAGCAGTACTTC
TRBV30	TRBD1	TRBJ1-5	-	CAWSKRQGNQPQHF	TGTGCCTGGAGTAAAAGACAGGGTAATCAGCCCCAGCATTTT
TRBV29-1	-	TRBJ1-1	-	CSANSVMNTEAFF	TGCAGCGCTAACAGCGTAATGAACACTGAAGCTTTCTTT
TRBV27	TRBD2	TRBJ2-1	few	CASSLNPDSGSSYNEQFF	TGTGCCAGCAGTTTAAACCCCGATAGCGGGAGCTCCTACAATGAGCAGTTCTTC
TRBV11-2	TRBD2	TRBJ2-3	few	CAVPAGPSTDTQYF	TGTGCCGTTCCAGCGGGACCGAGCACAGATACGCAGTATTTT
TRBV6-2/TRBV6-3	-	TRBJ2-1	-	CASSGTEYNEQFF	TGTGCCAGCAGTGGGACGGAGTACAATGAGCAGTTCTTC
TRBV7-6	-	TRBJ2-1	few	CASSLAPNEQFF	TGTGCCAGCAGCTTAGCCCCCAATGAGCAGTTCTTC
TRBV7-9	TRBD1	TRBJ2-7	-	CASRPTGGGEQYF	TGTGCCAGCAGGCCGACAGGGGGCGGCGAGCAGTACTTC
TRBV6-5	-	TRBJ2-2	few	CASIFSGSNTGELFF	TGTGCCAGCATCTTTAGCGGTTCGAACACCGGGGAGCTGTTTTTT
TRBV5-1	-	TRBJ2-3	-	CASSYLAGTDTQYF	TGCGCCAGCAGCTACTTAGCGGGCACAGATACGCAGTATTTT
TRBV19	TRBD1	TRBJ1-2	-	CASFDRGNYGYTF	TGTGCCAGCTTTGACAGGGGAAACTATGGCTACACCTTC
TRBV28	TRBD2	TRBJ2-7	-	CASSFGLAAYEQYF	TGTGCCAGCAGTTTCGGACTAGCGGCTTACGAGCAGTACTTC
TRBV7-9	-	TRBJ1-1	few	CASSASGHRNTEAFF	TGTGCCAGCAGCGCCTCTGGGCACCGGAACACTGAAGCTTTCTTT
TRBV27	-	TRBJ2-3	once	CASSGVINTDTQYF	TGTGCCAGCAGTGGGGTGATAAACACAGATACGCAGTATTTT
TRBV9	-	TRBJ2-1	-	CASSVGGHNEQFF	TGTGCCAGCAGCGTAGGGGGCCACAATGAGCAGTTCTTC